Below are 9 T cell receptor beta chains sequenced from a single sample in a study of blood T cell repertoires in COVID-19. Profiling relied on immunoSEQ multiplex PCR, and the TCRdb table lists in-frame clones only, not all of them. The sample has fewer than 200,000 clones, 86% seen once; the top ten hold around 21%. Sequenced input: peripheral blood. The receptor source for this set is an older man with active or convalescent COVID-19.

V and J are TRBV9 and TRBJ2-3; 7 bases are shared with TRBD2. The CDR3 covers 13 residues. Germline CDR1 reads SGDLS; CDR2 reads YYNGEE. V lost 3 bases, J lost 4 bases, and 2 bases stayed unmatched. CDR3 bases: TGTGCCAGCAGCGGCGGGGGAGCAGATACGCAGTATTTT. Its protein product is CASSGGGADTQYF.

The chain employs TRBV11-3 and TRBJ2-7; 7 bases line up with TRBD2. With 0 bases clipped from V and 6 bases from J, the junction kept 2 bases outside the gene matches. This CDR3 is 13 amino acids long. CDR1 is SGHNT and CDR2 is YENEEA in the germline V gene. CDR3 DNA sequence: TGTGCCAGCAGCTTAGAATCTAGCGGCGAGCAGTACTTC. Encoded protein: CASSLESSGEQYF. Filled out from reference TRBV11-3 and TRBJ2-7, the complete variable domain reads EAGVVQSPRYKIIEKKQPVAFWCNPISGHNTLYWYLQNLGQGPELLIRYENEEAVDDSQLPKDRFSAERLKGVDSTLKIQPAELGDSAVYLCASSLESSGEQYFGPGTRLTVT.

The V gene is TRBV4-1, the J gene TRBJ1-3; D not resolved. Germline V CDR1 and CDR2: MGHRA, YSYEKL. This CDR3 is 15 amino acids long. V was pared by 3 bases and J by 0 bases, with 9 bases between. CDR3 sequence reads: CASSHTGGSGNTIYF. DNA for the CDR3: TGCGCCAGCAGCCATACCGGTGGCTCTGGAAACACCATATATTTT.

The chain combines TRBV19 with TRBJ1-1; 9 bases line up with TRBD1. Germline V gene data show CDR1 as LNHDA and CDR2 as SQIVND (reference sequence). Trimming at V came to 7 bases and at J to 0 bases, leaving 6 bases not matched to a gene. This CDR3 region has 15 residues. Here the CDR3 reads CASILQGALNTEAFF. The DNA for the CDR3 is TGTGCCAGTATCCTACAGGGGGCCCTGAACACTGAAGCTTTCTTT.

The DNA for the CDR3 is TGTGCCAGCAGCCCCGGGAGTCGGGGCCATCAGCCCCAGCATTTT. Translation gives CASSPGSRGHQPQHF. This rearrangement joins TRBV6-2 or TRBV6-3 to TRBJ1-5, with D perhaps TRBD1 (5 bases). Germline V gene sequence: CDR1 MNHEY, CDR2 SVGEGT. The CDR3 is 15 amino acids. Trimming shortened V by 6 bases and J by 5 bases, and 17 bases separated the two germline ends.

The V and J genes are TRBV5-1 and TRBJ1-1; D is possibly TRBD1 (5 bases). The CDR3 is 15 residues long. Germline CDR1 reads SGHRS; CDR2 reads YFSETQ. V shed 4 bases and J shed 0 bases, with 13 bases lying between them. CDR3 sequence reads: CASSVTGVLNTEAFF. The CDR3 nucleotides read TGCGCCAGCAGCGTCACGGGGGTTCTGAACACTGAAGCTTTCTTT.

The V and J genes are TRBV11-2 and TRBJ2-7, with a possible D match to TRBD1 (6 bases). CDR3 size: 12 residues. The V end lost 5 bases, the J end lost 2 bases, and 7 bases lay between the germline ends. The germline CDR1 and CDR2 sequences are SGHAT and FQNNGV. CDR3 protein: CASSQGTYEQYF. CDR3 bases: TGTGCCAGCAGCCAGGGGACCTACGAGCAGTACTTC.

The chain uses TRBV28 and TRBJ1-6; no clear D. Looked up from germline, CDR1 is MDHEN and CDR2 is SYDVKM. V lost 8 bases and J lost 3, with 14 bases in between. CDR3 length: 15 amino acids. CDR3 DNA: TGTGCCAGCTGGGAGTACCGAGTCTATAATTCACCCCTCCACTTT. This codes for CASWEYRVYNSPLHF.

The chain carries TRBV24-1 and TRBJ2-3; perhaps TRBD2 as D (6 bases). Trimming took off 3 bases at V and 0 bases at J, with 15 bases between the two ends. CDR1 KGHDR and CDR2 SFDVKD come from the germline V gene. The CDR3 contains 17 residues. The CDR3 region has the DNA TGTGCCACCAGTGATACCGGGAGAACCTCTAGCACAGATACGCAGTATTTT. Amino acids: CATSDTGRTSSTDTQYF.